This T cell receptor beta chain was identified during a study of T cells after yellow fever vaccination. Germline CDR1 and CDR2: MNHEY and SVGEGT. The CDR3 has 19 amino acids. V trimming: 5 bases; J trimming: 0 bases; junction bases outside the gene matches: 16. This clonotype has only a few counts. TCRdb fed the 5' RACE reads into MiXCR, producing one record per CDR3 protein. The sample has approximately 260,000 distinct CDR3 sequences; approximately 13% are singletons. The chain couples TRBV6-2 or TRBV6-3 to TRBJ1-5; 7 nucleotides align to TRBD1. The clonotype comes from a man aged 25-45 years who received the YFV17D yellow fever vaccine. The sequencing here drew on CD4+ T cells sorted from PBMCs, taken 45 days after the yellow fever booster vaccination. The CDR3, as DNA: TGTGCCAGCAGTCAAACCCTGAGGAGGGGGCTGATTAGCAATCAGCCCCAGCATTTT. Protein: CASSQTLRRGLISNQPQHF.